The 5 T cell receptor beta chains in this list originate from one sample, sequenced in a study of identical twins. TCRdb re-called the 5' RACE reads through MiXCR, storing one row per CDR3 protein. The data hold fewer than 250,000 distinct CDR3 sequences, with roughly 10% observed a single time. The sequenced sample consisted of memory (CD45RO+) T cells sorted from blood. Every receptor here comes from a woman between 18 and 29 years old in good health.

This clonotype was seen only a few times. The chain has TRBV20-1 and TRBJ2-7; 11 bases map to TRBD1. This CDR3 has 12 amino acids. V lost 2 bases, J lost 9 bases, and 3 bases stayed unmatched. Per germline, CDR1 DFQATT and CDR2 SNEGSKA (reference sequence). DNA of the CDR3: TGCAGTGCTAGATGGACAGGGGGCTTGCAGTACTTC. This sequence encodes CSARWTGGLQYF.

Concerning this clonotype itself: Just one base apart from a much larger clone, this may be a read error. The V and J genes are TRBV9 and TRBJ2-2; D not certain. The length of the CDR3 is 13 residues. Trimming took off 0 bases at V and 8 bases at J, with 8 bases between the two ends. Germline CDR1 reads SGDLS; CDR2 reads YYNGEE. This CDR3 is CASSVVPMGELFF. The CDR3 DNA reads TGTGCCAGCAGCGTAGTCCCCATGGGGGAGCTGTTTTTT.

This clonotype turned up a few times. The chain couples TRBV21-1 to TRBJ2-7; no DNA check was done on the table's D call, TRBD1. TRBV21-1 is labeled a pseudogene. The CDR3 spans 14 residues. The CDR3 loop reads CARNFPQGSHEQYF. CDR3 coding DNA: TGTGCCAGAAACTTCCCCCAGGGCTCCCACGAGCAGTACTTC.

This clonotype was seen at least ten times. This CDR3 reads CASSLRPSGATASGANVLTF. DNA for the CDR3: TGTGCCAGCAGCTTAAGACCATCAGGGGCCACAGCGTCTGGGGCCAACGTCCTGACTTTC. This chain uses TRBV7-3 with TRBJ2-6, with D tentatively TRBD1 (6 bases). Trimming shortened V by 1 base and J by 1 base, and 20 bases separated the two germline ends. CDR3 length: 20 amino acids. Germline CDR1 and CDR2: SGHTA and FQGTGA. The entire variable domain, with the rest obtained from reference TRBV7-3 and TRBJ2-6, is as follows: GAGVSQTPSNKVTEKGKYVELRCDPISGHTALYWYRQSLGQGPEFLIYFQGTGAADDSGLPNDRFFAVRPEGSVSTLKIQRTERGDSAVYLCASSLRPSGATASGANVLTFGAGSRLTVL.

This clonotype was seen ten or more times. The chain employs TRBV5-1 and TRBJ2-7; no clear D. This CDR3 region has 15 residues. Trimming took off 2 bases at V and 4 bases at J, with 16 bases between the two ends. CDR1 is SGHRS, CDR2 YFSETQ, per germline. The CDR3, as DNA: TGCGCCAGCAGCTTCGGCTGGGGTGGAACTTACGAGCAGTACTTC. As protein: CASSFGWGGTYEQYF.